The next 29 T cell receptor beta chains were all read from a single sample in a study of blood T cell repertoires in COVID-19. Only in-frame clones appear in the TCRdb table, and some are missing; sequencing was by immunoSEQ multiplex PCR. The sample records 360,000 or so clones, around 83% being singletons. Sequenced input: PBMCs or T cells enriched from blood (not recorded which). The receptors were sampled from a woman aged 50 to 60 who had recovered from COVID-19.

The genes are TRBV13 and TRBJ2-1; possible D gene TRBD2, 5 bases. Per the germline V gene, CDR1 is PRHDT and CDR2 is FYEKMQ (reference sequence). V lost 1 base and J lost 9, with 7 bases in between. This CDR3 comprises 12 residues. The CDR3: CASSLVGSEQFF. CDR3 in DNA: TGTGCCAGCAGCTTAGTGGGGAGTGAGCAGTTCTTC.

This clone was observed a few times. CDR3 DNA: TGTGCCAGCAGCTTAACCGAGAGAGGAGCTTTCTTT. Translated, it gives CASSLTERGAFF. The chain uses TRBV11-3 and TRBJ1-1, with no clear D. Germline CDR1 and CDR2: SGHNT and YENEEA. The CDR3 is 12 amino acids. With 2 bases removed from V and 10 bases from J, the gap between germline ends came to 11 bases.

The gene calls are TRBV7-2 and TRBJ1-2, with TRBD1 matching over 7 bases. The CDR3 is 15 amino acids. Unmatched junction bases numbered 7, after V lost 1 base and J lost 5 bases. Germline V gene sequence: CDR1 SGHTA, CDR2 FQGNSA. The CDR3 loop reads CASSLGQGRGYGYTF. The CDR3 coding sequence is TGTGCCAGCAGCTTAGGACAGGGTCGTGGGTATGGCTACACCTTC.

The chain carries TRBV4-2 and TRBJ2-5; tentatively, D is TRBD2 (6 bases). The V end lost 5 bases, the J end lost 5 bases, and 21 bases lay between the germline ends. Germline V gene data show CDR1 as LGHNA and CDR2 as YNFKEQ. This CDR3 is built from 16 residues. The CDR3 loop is CASSEQGSGLRETQYF. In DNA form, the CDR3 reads TGTGCCAGCAGCGAACAAGGTTCGGGACTGAGGGAGACCCAGTACTTC.

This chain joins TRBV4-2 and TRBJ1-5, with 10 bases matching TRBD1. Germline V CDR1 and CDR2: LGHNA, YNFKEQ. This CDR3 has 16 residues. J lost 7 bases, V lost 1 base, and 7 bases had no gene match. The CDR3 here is CASSQVGTGDEQPQHF. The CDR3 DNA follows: TGTGCCAGCAGCCAAGTTGGGACAGGGGATGAGCAGCCCCAGCATTTT.

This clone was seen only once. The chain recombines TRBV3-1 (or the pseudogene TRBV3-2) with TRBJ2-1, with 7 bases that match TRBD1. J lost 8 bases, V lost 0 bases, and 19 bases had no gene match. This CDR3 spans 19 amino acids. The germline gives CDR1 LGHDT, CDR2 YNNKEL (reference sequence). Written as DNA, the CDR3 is TGTGCCAGCAGCCAAGATCCCGCTTTGAGGGACAGCACTCAGGATGAGCAGTTCTTC. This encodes CASSQDPALRDSTQDEQFF.

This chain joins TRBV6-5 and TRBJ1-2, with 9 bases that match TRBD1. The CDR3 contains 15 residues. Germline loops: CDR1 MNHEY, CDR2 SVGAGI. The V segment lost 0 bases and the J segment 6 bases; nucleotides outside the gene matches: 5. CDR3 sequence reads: CASSYSLWTGDGYTF. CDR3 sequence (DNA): TGTGCCAGCAGTTACTCTTTGTGGACAGGGGATGGCTACACCTTC.

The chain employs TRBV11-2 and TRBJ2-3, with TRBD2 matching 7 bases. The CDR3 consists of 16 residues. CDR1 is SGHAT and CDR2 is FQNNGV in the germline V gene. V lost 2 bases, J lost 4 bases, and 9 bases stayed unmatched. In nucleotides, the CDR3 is TGTGCCAGCAGCTTAACTGCGGGAGAGGTGGCAGATACGCAGTATTTT. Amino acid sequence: CASSLTAGEVADTQYF.

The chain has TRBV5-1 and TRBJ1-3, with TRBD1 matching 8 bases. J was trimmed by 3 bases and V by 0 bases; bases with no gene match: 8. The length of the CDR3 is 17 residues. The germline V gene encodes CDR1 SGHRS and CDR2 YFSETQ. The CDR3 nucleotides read TGCGCCAGCAGCTTGGGCCTCCAGGGGGCAAATGGAAACACCATATATTTT. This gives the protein CASSLGLQGANGNTIYF.

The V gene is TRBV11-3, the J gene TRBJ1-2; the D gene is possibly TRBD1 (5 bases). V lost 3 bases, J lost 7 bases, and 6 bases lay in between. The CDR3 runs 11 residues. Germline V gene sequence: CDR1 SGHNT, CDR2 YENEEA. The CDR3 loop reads CASSFGAGYTF. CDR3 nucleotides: TGTGCCAGCAGCTTTGGGGCTGGCTACACCTTC.

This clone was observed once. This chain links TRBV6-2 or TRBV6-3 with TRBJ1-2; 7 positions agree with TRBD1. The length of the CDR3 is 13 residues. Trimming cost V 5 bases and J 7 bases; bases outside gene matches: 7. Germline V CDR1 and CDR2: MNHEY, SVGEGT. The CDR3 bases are TGTGCCAGCAGTCAGGACAGGACCTCTGGCTACACCTTC. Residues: CASSQDRTSGYTF.

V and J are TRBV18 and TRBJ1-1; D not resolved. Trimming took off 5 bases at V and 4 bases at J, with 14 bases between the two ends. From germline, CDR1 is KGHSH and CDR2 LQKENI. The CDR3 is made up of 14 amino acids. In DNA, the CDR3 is TGTGCCAGCTCATCGGTTCCTGCGGGCACTGAAGCTTTCTTT. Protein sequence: CASSSVPAGTEAFF.

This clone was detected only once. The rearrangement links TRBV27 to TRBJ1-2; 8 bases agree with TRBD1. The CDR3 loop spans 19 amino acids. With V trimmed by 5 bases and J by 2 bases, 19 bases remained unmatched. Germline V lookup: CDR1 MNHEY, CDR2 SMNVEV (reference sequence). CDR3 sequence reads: CASSPHRGWRQGWNYGYTF. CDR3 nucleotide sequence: TGTGCCAGCAGTCCGCACCGTGGGTGGAGACAGGGGTGGAACTATGGCTACACCTTC.

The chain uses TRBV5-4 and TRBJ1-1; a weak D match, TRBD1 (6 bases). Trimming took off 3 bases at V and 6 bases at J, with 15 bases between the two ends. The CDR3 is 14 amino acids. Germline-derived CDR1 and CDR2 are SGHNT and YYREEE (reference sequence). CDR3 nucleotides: TGTGCCAGCAGCTCGACAGGAAGGTACTCTGAAGCTTTCTTT. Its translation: CASSSTGRYSEAFF.

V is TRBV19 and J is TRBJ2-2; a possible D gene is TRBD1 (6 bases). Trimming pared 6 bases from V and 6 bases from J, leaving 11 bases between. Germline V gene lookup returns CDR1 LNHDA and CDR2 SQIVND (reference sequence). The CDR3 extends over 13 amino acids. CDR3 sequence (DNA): TGTGCCAGTAGGGAACAGGGAGCCGGGGAGCTGTTTTTT. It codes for CASREQGAGELFF.

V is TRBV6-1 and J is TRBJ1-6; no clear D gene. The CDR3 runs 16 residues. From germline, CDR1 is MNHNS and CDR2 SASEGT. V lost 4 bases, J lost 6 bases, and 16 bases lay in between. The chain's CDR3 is CASSATAGSGNSPLHF. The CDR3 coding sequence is TGTGCCAGCAGTGCCACTGCCGGGAGCGGTAATTCACCCCTCCACTTT.

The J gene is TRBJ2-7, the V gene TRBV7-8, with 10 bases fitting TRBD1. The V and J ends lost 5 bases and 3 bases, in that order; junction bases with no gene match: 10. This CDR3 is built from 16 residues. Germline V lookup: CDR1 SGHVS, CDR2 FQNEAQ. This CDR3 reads CASSPRAGTGDYEQYF. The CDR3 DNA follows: TGTGCCAGCAGCCCGAGAGCCGGGACAGGGGACTACGAGCAGTACTTC. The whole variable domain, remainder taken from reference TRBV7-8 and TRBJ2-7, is GAGVSQSPRYKVAKRGQDVALRCDPISGHVSLFWYQQALGQGPEFLTYFQNEAQLDKSGLPSDRFFAERPEGSVSTLKIQRTQQEDSAVYLCASSPRAGTGDYEQYFGPGTRLTVT.

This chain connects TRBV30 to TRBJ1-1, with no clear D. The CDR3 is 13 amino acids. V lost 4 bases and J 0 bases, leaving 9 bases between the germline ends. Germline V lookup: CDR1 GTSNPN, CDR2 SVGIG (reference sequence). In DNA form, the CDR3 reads TGTGCCTGGATGATGGAGCTGAACACTGAAGCTTTCTTT. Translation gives CAWMMELNTEAFF.

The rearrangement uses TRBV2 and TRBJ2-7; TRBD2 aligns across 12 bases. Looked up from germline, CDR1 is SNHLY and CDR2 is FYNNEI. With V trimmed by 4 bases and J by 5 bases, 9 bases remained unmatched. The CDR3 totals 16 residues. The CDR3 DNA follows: TGTGCCAGCAGTGCCCTAGCGGGAGGGCCGTTGCACGAGCAGTACTTC. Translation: CASSALAGGPLHEQYF.

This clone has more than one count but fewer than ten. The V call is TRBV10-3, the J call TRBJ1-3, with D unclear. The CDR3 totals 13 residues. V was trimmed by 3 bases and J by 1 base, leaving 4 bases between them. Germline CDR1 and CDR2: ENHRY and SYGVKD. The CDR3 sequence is CAISELSGNTIYF. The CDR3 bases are TGTGCCATCAGTGAATTATCTGGAAACACCATATATTTT.

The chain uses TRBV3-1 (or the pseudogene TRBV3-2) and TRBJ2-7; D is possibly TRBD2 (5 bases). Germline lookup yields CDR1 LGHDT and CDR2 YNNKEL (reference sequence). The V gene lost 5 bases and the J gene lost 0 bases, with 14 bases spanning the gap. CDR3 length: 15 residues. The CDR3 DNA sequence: TGTGCCAGCAGCGGCGGGCCTCCGAACTCCTACGAGCAGTACTTC. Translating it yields CASSGGPPNSYEQYF.

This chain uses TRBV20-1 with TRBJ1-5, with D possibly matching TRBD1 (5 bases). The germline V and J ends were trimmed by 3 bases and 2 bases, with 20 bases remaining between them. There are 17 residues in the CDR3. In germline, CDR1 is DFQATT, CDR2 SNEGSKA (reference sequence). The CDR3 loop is CSASNMVSGKGNQPQHF. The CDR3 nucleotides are TGCAGTGCTAGTAATATGGTGTCAGGGAAGGGCAATCAGCCCCAGCATTTT.

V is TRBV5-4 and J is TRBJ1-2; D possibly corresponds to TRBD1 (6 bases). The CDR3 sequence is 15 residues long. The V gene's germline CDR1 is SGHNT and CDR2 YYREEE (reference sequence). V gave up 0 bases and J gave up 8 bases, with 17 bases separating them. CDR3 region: CASSLAGDTWGGYTF. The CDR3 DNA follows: TGTGCCAGCAGCTTGGCCGGGGACACTTGGGGCGGCTACACCTTC.

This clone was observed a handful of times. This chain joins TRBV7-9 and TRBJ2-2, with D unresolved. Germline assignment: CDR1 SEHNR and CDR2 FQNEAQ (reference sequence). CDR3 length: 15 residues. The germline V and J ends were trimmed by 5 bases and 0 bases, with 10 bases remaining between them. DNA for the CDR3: TGTGCCAGCAGCGTGGCTCAAACGAACACCGGGGAGCTGTTTTTT. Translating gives CASSVAQTNTGELFF.

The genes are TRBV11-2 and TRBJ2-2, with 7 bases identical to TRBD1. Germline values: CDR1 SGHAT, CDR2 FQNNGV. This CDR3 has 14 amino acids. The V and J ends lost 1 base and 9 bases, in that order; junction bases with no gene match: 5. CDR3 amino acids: CASSLGQGPRELFF. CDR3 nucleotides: TGTGCCAGCAGCTTAGGACAGGGACCGCGGGAGCTGTTTTTT.

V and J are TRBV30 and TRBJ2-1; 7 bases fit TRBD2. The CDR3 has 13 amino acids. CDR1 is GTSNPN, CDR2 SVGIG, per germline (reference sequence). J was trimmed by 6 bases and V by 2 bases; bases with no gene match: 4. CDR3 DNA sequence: TGTGCCTGGAGTTGGGCTAGCGGCAATGAGCAGTTCTTC. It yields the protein CAWSWASGNEQFF.

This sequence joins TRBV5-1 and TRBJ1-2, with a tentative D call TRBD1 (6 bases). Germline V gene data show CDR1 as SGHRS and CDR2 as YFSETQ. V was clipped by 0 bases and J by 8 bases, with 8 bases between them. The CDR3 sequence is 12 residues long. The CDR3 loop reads CASSLDREGYTF. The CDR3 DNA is TGCGCCAGCAGCTTGGACAGGGAGGGCTACACCTTC.

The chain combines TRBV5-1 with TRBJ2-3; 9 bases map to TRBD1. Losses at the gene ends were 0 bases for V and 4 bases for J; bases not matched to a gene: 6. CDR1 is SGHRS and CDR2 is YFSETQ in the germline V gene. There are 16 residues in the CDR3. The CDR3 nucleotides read TGCGCCAGCAGCTTGGCCAGGACAGGGGCCGCAGATACGCAGTATTTT. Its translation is CASSLARTGAADTQYF.

CDR3 DNA: TGTGCCAGCAGCCAAGAAAGGGGACTAGGGGGGTACAATGAGCAGTTCTTC. This sequence encodes CASSQERGLGGYNEQFF. V gene TRBV4-2 combines with J gene TRBJ2-1, with 8 bases matching TRBD2. The CDR3 length is 17 residues. V lost 0 bases and J lost 4; bases outside the gene matches: 8. Germline V lookup: CDR1 LGHNA, CDR2 YNFKEQ.